This entry is about one TCR beta chain. This specimen comes from a study of shared clonotypes between healthy human individuals. Here immunoSEQ multiplex PCR was the method, and the copy in TCRdb shows in-frame clones only, minus some. The table includes hundreds of thousands of clones, roughly 96% detected once. The naive CD8 fraction comprised CD45RO-negative cells positively selected for CCR7 and excluded terminally differentiated effector memory CD45RA+ cells. The CDR3 has 19 amino acids. V dropped 8 bases and J dropped 2 bases, with 34 bases sitting between them. Germline V gives CDR1 SQVTM, CDR2 ANQGSEA.

This TCR came from a man younger than 40 in good health. Sequencing was done on a sample of naive CD8+ T cells sorted from blood. V gene TRBV29-1 combines with J gene TRBJ2-7, with D perhaps TRBD2 (6 bases). CDR3 protein: CSLSSPHGGSGPKTYEQYF. CDR3 sequence (DNA): TGCAGCCTCTCAAGCCCCCATGGTGGTAGCGGACCGAAGACCTACGAGCAGTACTTC.